Listed below are T cell receptor beta chains from one sample, sequenced in a study of blood T cell repertoires in COVID-19. Sequencing was performed with immunoSEQ multiplex PCR; in TCRdb, only in-frame clones are kept and a portion is missing. The data hold fewer than 350,000 clones, with approximately 89% observed a single time. Sample: peripheral blood. The source is a woman aged 55-69 years with COVID-19, enrolled during active disease. CDR3s include the opening cysteine and the closing phenylalanine or tryptophan.

j_gene | v_gene | CDR3aa
TRBJ1-1 | TRBV30 | CAWTRGRTGSYTEAFF
TRBJ1-1 | TRBV19 | CASTMDREEAFF
TRBJ1-6 | TRBV7-8 | CASSLAQGGNSPLHF
TRBJ2-3 | TRBV7-6 | CASSPTTRSTDTQYF
TRBJ1-2 | TRBV7-8 | CASSLMRGSDYGYTF
TRBJ2-7 | TRBV28 | CASSLTPNRGEQYF
TRBJ1-3 | TRBV6-5 | CASIQTIHTGDTIYF
TRBJ1-5 | TRBV6-5 | CASSYSWTDHQPQHF
TRBJ2-2 | TRBV5-3 | CARSFRGTGELFF
TRBJ2-3 | TRBV6-5 | CASSYSTGGSTDTQYF
TRBJ1-4 | TRBV19 | CASTSRRTGPSTNEKLFF
TRBJ2-3 | TRBV24-1 | CATSDLSQGRLAQYF
TRBJ1-5 | TRBV18 | CASSPTGYSNQPQHF
TRBJ2-1 | TRBV9 | CASGQTASGSSYNEQFF
TRBJ1-1 | TRBV25-1 | CASKDTRASGNTEAFF
TRBJ1-2 | TRBV7-8 | CASSLVNGQGGYTF
TRBJ2-7 | TRBV18 | CASSPSIESYEQYF
TRBJ1-1 | TRBV7-6 | CASSQVAGIDNTEAFF
TRBJ1-3 | TRBV9 | CASSKDTGNTIYF
TRBJ1-6 | TRBV4-1 | CASSITGVGNSPLHF
TRBJ1-2 | TRBV6-5 | CASRGGTGALYGYTF
TRBJ1-1 | TRBV5-1 | CASSLTTGMNTEAFF
TRBJ1-1 | TRBV2 | CASKYTQYTEAFF
TRBJ2-7 | TRBV3-1/TRBV3-2 | CASSQGWDRRGYEQYF
TRBJ2-5 | TRBV5-1 | CATSLGGPGETQYF
TRBJ1-2 | TRBV7-2 | CASSQFSQGARGYTF
TRBJ1-2 | TRBV7-7 | CASSVGQGDGYTF
TRBJ2-7 | TRBV5-1 | CASSLGGGNYEQYF
TRBJ1-2 | TRBV28 | CASWDRGRESGSSYGYTF
TRBJ1-6 | TRBV13 | CASSSGVTRDRAWGSPLHF
TRBJ2-3 | TRBV5-1 | CASSLAGADTQYF
TRBJ2-2 | TRBV7-6 | CASSQPVWGTAVTKYTGELFF
TRBJ1-1 | TRBV5-6 | CASSGTGTGEYTEAFF
TRBJ2-2 | TRBV18 | CASSPTTGIGELFF